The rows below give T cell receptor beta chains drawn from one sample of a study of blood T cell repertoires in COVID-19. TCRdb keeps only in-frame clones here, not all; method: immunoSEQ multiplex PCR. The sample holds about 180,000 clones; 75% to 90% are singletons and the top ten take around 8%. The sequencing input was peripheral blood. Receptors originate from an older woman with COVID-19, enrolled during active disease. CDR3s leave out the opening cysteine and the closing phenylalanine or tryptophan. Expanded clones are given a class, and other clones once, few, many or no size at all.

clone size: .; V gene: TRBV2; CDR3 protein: ASSEAVGANVLT
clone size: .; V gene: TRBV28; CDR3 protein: ASTLSGGNTIY
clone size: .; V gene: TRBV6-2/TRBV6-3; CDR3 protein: ASSHPMGTSGKNEQF
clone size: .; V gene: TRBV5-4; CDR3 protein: ASSLGGSGSKETQY
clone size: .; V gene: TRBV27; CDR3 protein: ASSFDTGRLTRGTVTGELF
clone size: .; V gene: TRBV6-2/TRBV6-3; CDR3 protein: ASTPGTGRRYNSNQPQH
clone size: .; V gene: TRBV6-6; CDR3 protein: ASSYVGREGAYEQY
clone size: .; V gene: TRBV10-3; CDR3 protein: AISETSGTSDTQY
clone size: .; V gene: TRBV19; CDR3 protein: ASSPLEGANSPLH
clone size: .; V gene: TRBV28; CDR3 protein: ASSYQGANLNTEAF
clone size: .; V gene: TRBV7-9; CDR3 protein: ASSLAAGPAKNIQY
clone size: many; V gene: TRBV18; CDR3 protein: ASSPLGQNNSPLH
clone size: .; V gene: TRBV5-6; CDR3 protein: ASSRGPYEQY
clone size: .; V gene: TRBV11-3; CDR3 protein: ASTRDGTGKTEAF
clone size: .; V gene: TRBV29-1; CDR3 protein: SVAPGANEQY
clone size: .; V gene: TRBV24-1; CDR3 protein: ATSGNTGELF
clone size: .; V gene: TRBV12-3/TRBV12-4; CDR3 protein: ASSWGAGNTIY
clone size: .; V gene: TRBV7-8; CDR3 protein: ASSLPETGDSNQPQH
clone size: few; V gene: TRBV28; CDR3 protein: ASLRANQPQH
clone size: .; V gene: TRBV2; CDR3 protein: ASSEEAGVIQY
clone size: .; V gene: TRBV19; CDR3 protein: ASGGLRDQPQH
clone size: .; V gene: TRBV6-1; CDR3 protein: ASSEAGTVYGYT
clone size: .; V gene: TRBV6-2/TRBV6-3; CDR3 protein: ASSKQKFTEAF
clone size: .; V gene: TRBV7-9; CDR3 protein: ASSPWTGGGEKLF